These T cell receptor beta chains were read from a single sample in a study of shared clonotypes between healthy human individuals. Sequencing used immunoSEQ multiplex PCR; TCRdb keeps in-frame clones, though not all of them. The sample shows millions of clones, about 95% of them seen only once. The sequencing sample was made of naive CD8+ T cells sorted from blood. These receptors all come from a young man in good health. The CDR3 runs from the conserved cysteine through the conserved F or W. D genes are given only for firm matches. Clone size is given for some rows only: seen once, a few or many times, or a class if the clone is expanded.

size,J,V,D,length,DNA,CDR3
.,TRBJ2-7,TRBV4-1,.,17,TGCGCCAGCAGCCAGGCTAATCACAGGGAACTAAACTACGAGCAGTACTTC,CASSQANHRELNYEQYF
few,TRBJ2-7,TRBV5-4,.,12,TGTGCCAGCAGCTCGGACAGCTACGAGCAGTACTTC,CASSSDSYEQYF
.,TRBJ1-2,TRBV4-3,.,16,TGCGCCAGCAGCCAAGAATTTAACGAACCCCCCGGAGGCTACACCTTC,CASSQEFNEPPGGYTF
.,TRBJ2-2,TRBV5-1,.,17,TGCGCCAGCAGCCCAAGGGGTGGAGGGACGAACACCGGGGAGCTGTTTTTT,CASSPRGGGTNTGELFF
.,TRBJ1-1,TRBV5-4,.,14,TGTGCCAGCAGCTTGTGGGATCTGAACACTGAAGCTTTCTTT,CASSLWDLNTEAFF
.,TRBJ2-1,TRBV4-3,TRBD2,17,TGCGCCAGCAGCCAAGACGATGAGGCGGGAGGGATCGATGAGCAGTTCTTC,CASSQDDEAGGIDEQFF
.,TRBJ2-3,TRBV7-9,.,14,TGTGCCAGCAGCTTACCGGGAGTCCCAGATACGCAGTATTTT,CASSLPGVPDTQYF
.,TRBJ2-7,TRBV30,.,14,TGTGCCTGGAGTGTAGGAACAGTCGACTACGAGCAGTACTTC,CAWSVGTVDYEQYF
.,TRBJ2-7,TRBV14,TRBD1,17,TGTGCCAGCAGCCAGCTCTCACCGGGACAGGGGGTTCACGAGCAGTACTTC,CASSQLSPGQGVHEQYF
.,TRBJ2-7,TRBV9,.,14,TGTGCCAGCAGCGAGGGCGGGGACATGGACGAGCAGTACTTC,CASSEGGDMDEQYF
.,TRBJ2-5,TRBV6-6,.,13,TGTGCCAGCAGGCTAGGCTTCCGGGAGACCCAGTACTTC,CASRLGFRETQYF
.,TRBJ1-2,TRBV6-6,TRBD1,16,TGTGCCAGCAGCTGGGACAGGGAAGACCCCATTTTTGGCTACACCTTC,CASSWDREDPIFGYTF
.,TRBJ1-1,TRBV7-9,.,12,TGTGCCAGCAGCTCAGGCGGCGGTGAAGCTTTCTTT,CASSSGGGEAFF
.,TRBJ2-5,TRBV19,TRBD1,16,TGTGCCAGTAGTATTCTGGGACAGGGGGACCAAGAGACCCAGTACTTC,CASSILGQGDQETQYF
.,TRBJ1-5,TRBV6-6,.,13,TGTGCCAGCAGTTACAGCGGCCTGGGGCCCCAGCATTTT,CASSYSGLGPQHF